The rows below give T cell receptor beta chains drawn from one sample of a study of CD8 T cells in ankylosing spondylitis. A single record per CDR3 protein comes from TCRdb applying MiXCR to the 5' RACE reads. The table has 200,000 to 250,000 distinct CDR3 sequences, around 10% seen once; the top ten hold under 8%. What was sequenced was blood, either unsorted or a sorted T cell fraction (not recorded which). The receptor source for this set is a male donor with ankylosing spondylitis or in good health (not recorded which). CDR3s include the opening cysteine and the closing phenylalanine or tryptophan. A D gene is named only where the DNA matches it firmly. Expanded clones get a size class; other rows say once, few or many, or leave the size out.

CDR3: CASSVGGGYNEQFF; DNA: TGTGCCAGCAGCGTAGGGGGAGGCTACAATGAGCAGTTCTTC; size: many; D: NA; J: TRBJ2-1; V: TRBV9; length: 14
CDR3: CASSYALVLSDRDYNGYTF; DNA: TGTGCCAGCAGTTATGCTCTCGTTTTGTCCGACAGGGACTACAATGGCTACACCTTC; size: many; D: TRBD1; J: TRBJ1-2; V: TRBV6-5; length: 19
CDR3: CASSQVGTETAFF; DNA: TGTGCCAGCAGCCAAGTGGGGACAGAGACAGCTTTCTTT; size: NA; D: TRBD1; J: TRBJ1-1; V: TRBV3-1; length: 13
CDR3: CASSYTRNTEAFF; DNA: TGTGCCAGCAGTTACACCCGTAACACTGAAGCTTTCTTT; size: few; D: NA; J: TRBJ1-1; V: TRBV6-6; length: 13
CDR3: CASSLRGRESTGELFF; DNA: TGTGCCAGCAGTTTGCGGGGGCGGGAGAGCACCGGGGAGCTGTTTTTT; size: many; D: NA; J: TRBJ2-2; V: TRBV27; length: 16
CDR3: CASSLVGQGRETQYF; DNA: TGTGCCAGCAGCCTTGTGGGACAGGGAAGGGAGACCCAGTACTTC; size: few; D: TRBD1; J: TRBJ2-5; V: TRBV7-3; length: 15
CDR3: CASSLLGQGRGYTF; DNA: TGTGCCAGCAGCTTATTGGGACAGGGCAGAGGCTACACCTTC; size: once; D: TRBD1; J: TRBJ1-2; V: TRBV13; length: 14
CDR3: CASSLGGQGYTF; DNA: TGTGCCAGCAGCCTAGGCGGTCAGGGCTACACCTTC; size: many; D: NA; J: TRBJ1-2; V: TRBV6-1; length: 12
CDR3: CASSFKNQPQHF; DNA: TGTGCCAGCAGTTTTAAGAATCAGCCCCAGCATTTT; size: few; D: NA; J: TRBJ1-5; V: TRBV28; length: 12
CDR3: CASSSGLGDSSELFF; DNA: TGTGCCAGCAGCTCCGGGTTGGGAGACTCATCAGAACTGTTTTTT; size: NA; D: NA; J: TRBJ1-4; V: TRBV7-7; length: 15
CDR3: CASRTGQGASGEQFF; DNA: TGTGCCAGCAGGACTGGACAGGGGGCTTCGGGTGAGCAGTTCTTC; size: many; D: TRBD1; J: TRBJ2-1; V: TRBV27; length: 15
CDR3: CGVVGTGNTEAFF; DNA: TGTGGGGTTGTGGGGACGGGCAACACTGAAGCTTTCTTT; size: NA; D: NA; J: TRBJ1-1; V: TRBV7-8; length: 13
CDR3: CSGGTGKETQYF; DNA: TGCAGTGGGGGGACGGGCAAGGAGACCCAGTACTTC; size: few; D: NA; J: TRBJ2-5; V: TRBV20-1; length: 12
CDR3: CASSIGAGGQPQHF; DNA: TGCGCCAGCAGCATTGGAGCCGGGGGACAGCCCCAGCATTTT; size: many; D: NA; J: TRBJ1-5; V: TRBV5-1; length: 14
CDR3: CASSHQTLLNIAKNIQYF; DNA: TGTGCCAGCAGCCACCAAACACTATTGAATATAGCCAAAAACATTCAGTACTTC; size: NA; D: NA; J: TRBJ2-4; V: TRBV11-1; length: 18
CDR3: CASSVWGTTDTQYF; DNA: TGTGCCAGCAGTGTCTGGGGGACCACAGATACGCAGTATTTT; size: many; D: NA; J: TRBJ2-3; V: TRBV12-3/TRBV12-4; length: 14
CDR3: CASSARTAQETQYF; DNA: TGTGCCAGCAGCGCAAGGACAGCCCAAGAGACCCAGTACTTC; size: many; D: NA; J: TRBJ2-5; V: TRBV9; length: 14
CDR3: CASSLLSGAQPQHF; DNA: TGTGCCAGCAGTTTACTCAGCGGGGCTCAGCCCCAGCATTTT; size: many; D: NA; J: TRBJ1-5; V: TRBV12-3/TRBV12-4; length: 14
CDR3: CATSGAGNIDTQYF; DNA: TGTGCCACCAGTGGAGCGGGGAACATAGATACGCAGTATTTT; size: few; D: TRBD2; J: TRBJ2-3; V: TRBV24-1; length: 14
CDR3: CASSRSPGTEAFF; DNA: TGTGCCAGTAGTAGGAGCCCCGGGACTGAAGCTTTCTTT; size: NA; D: NA; J: TRBJ1-1; V: TRBV19; length: 13
CDR3: CASSLETSGGAGTQYF; DNA: TGTGCCAGCAGCTTAGAGACTAGCGGGGGGGCCGGTACACAGTATTTT; size: once; D: TRBD2; J: TRBJ2-3; V: TRBV7-2; length: 16
CDR3: CSVDGGYGGETQYF; DNA: TGCAGCGTTGACGGCGGATACGGCGGGGAGACCCAGTACTTC; size: few; D: NA; J: TRBJ2-5; V: TRBV29-1; length: 14
CDR3: CASSSPSGSYEQYF; DNA: TGCGCCAGCAGCTCCCCCAGCGGGAGTTACGAGCAGTACTTC; size: NA; D: TRBD2; J: TRBJ2-7; V: TRBV5-1; length: 14
CDR3: CATQRSSNEQFF; DNA: TGTGCCACACAGAGGAGTTCTAATGAGCAGTTCTTC; size: many; D: NA; J: TRBJ2-1; V: TRBV12-3/TRBV12-4; length: 12
CDR3: CASSPRLAGNEQFF; DNA: TGTGCCAGCAGCCCCCGACTAGCCGGCAATGAGCAGTTCTTC; size: many; D: TRBD2; J: TRBJ2-1; V: TRBV5-1; length: 14
CDR3: CASSQIPGERGYTF; DNA: TGTGCCAGCAGCCAGATCCCAGGGGAGAGGGGCTACACCTTC; size: many; D: NA; J: TRBJ1-2; V: TRBV4-2; length: 14
CDR3: CASRLAGGRGNEQYF; DNA: TGTGCAAGTCGCTTAGCGGGCGGGAGAGGCAACGAGCAGTACTTC; size: few; D: NA; J: TRBJ2-7; V: TRBV12-2; length: 15
CDR3: CASSKRTGVTDTQYF; DNA: TGTGCCAGCAGCAAACGAACGGGAGTTACAGATACGCAGTATTTT; size: many; D: NA; J: TRBJ2-3; V: TRBV11-3; length: 15
CDR3: CASGTGAGEAFF; DNA: TGTGCCAGCGGGACCGGGGCGGGTGAAGCTTTCTTT; size: many; D: NA; J: TRBJ1-1; V: TRBV3-1; length: 12
CDR3: CASSLATGRTEAFF; DNA: TGTGCCAGCAGTTTGGCAACAGGGAGGACTGAAGCTTTCTTT; size: many; D: NA; J: TRBJ1-1; V: TRBV12-3/TRBV12-4; length: 14
CDR3: CATSDTSAPYEQYF; DNA: TGTGCCACCAGTGACACTAGCGCACCCTACGAGCAGTACTTC; size: many; D: TRBD2; J: TRBJ2-7; V: TRBV24-1; length: 14
CDR3: CASSPQGRQPQHF; DNA: TGTGCCAGCAGTCCACAGGGTCGGCAGCCCCAGCATTTT; size: NA; D: NA; J: TRBJ1-5; V: TRBV6-1; length: 13